This section outlines one T cell receptor (beta chain) sequence together with its context. Germline CDR1 LNHDA, CDR2 SQIVND (reference sequence). There are 20 residues in the CDR3. Trimming cost V 4 bases and J 2 bases; bases outside gene matches: 13. The sample belongs to a study of OX40 agonist ivuxolimab in advanced cancers. Generated by immunoSEQ multiplex PCR, the TCRdb table keeps only in-frame clones and is missing some. The table lists about 100,000 clones, roughly 88% of them singletons. Sequencing was performed on CD4+ or CD8+ T cells sorted from blood, taken in a trial of the OX40 agonist ivuxolimab. The chain joins TRBV19 to TRBJ2-5; TRBD2 aligns across 16 bases. The sequence came from an adult with an advanced solid tumor such as melanoma, head and neck, liver or kidney cancer. DNA for the CDR3: TGTGCCAGTAGTAACACCTCCCCGGGGGGACTAGCGGGAGGGCAAGAGACCCAGTACTTC. It translates to CASSNTSPGGLAGGQETQYF.